These 15 T cell receptor beta chains came from one sample sequenced in a study of cytomegalovirus exposure and HLA in healthy donors. In the PCR, 60 Vbeta and 13 Jbeta primers were used. Sequenced by immunoSEQ multiplex PCR; TCRdb stores in-frame clones only, minus some. The sample carries about 98,000 clones, 70% recorded once. The sample consisted of PBMCs. The receptors originated from a man between 50 and 59 years old in good health and CMV-seronegative.

This clone was found a few times. The chain is built from TRBV30 and TRBJ2-7; 8 bases fit TRBD2. This CDR3 is 14 amino acids long. Germline V gene sequence: CDR1 GTSNPN, CDR2 SVGIG (reference sequence). V lost 2 bases, J lost 6 bases, and 9 bases stayed unmatched. CDR3 in amino acids: CAWSIGGGPFEQYF. The CDR3 region has the DNA TGTGCCTGGAGTATCGGGGGGGGCCCCTTCGAGCAGTACTTC. The full variable domain, in which reference TRBV30 and TRBJ2-7 provide the parts outside the CDR3, is SQTIHQWPATLVQPVGSPLSLECTVEGTSNPNLYWYRQAAGRGLQLLFYSVGIGQISSEVPQNLSASRPQDRQFILSSKKLLLSDSGFYLCAWSIGGGPFEQYFGPGTRLTVT.

The V gene is TRBV10-3, the J gene TRBJ1-1; 11 bases are shared with TRBD1. Germline-derived CDR1 and CDR2 are ENHRY and SYGVKD. V lost 5 bases, J lost 0 bases, and 5 bases stayed unmatched. The CDR3 is 16 residues long. This CDR3 reads CAISPGTGGVNTEAFF. The CDR3 DNA sequence: TGTGCCATCAGTCCCGGGACAGGGGGTGTGAACACTGAAGCTTTCTTT.

The V call is TRBV6-5, the J call TRBJ1-1; D is perhaps TRBD1 (6 bases). V was pared by 8 bases and J by 4 bases, with 8 bases between. This CDR3 has 11 residues. The germline V gene encodes CDR1 MNHEY and CDR2 SVGAGI. The DNA of the CDR3 is TGTGCCAGCTGCAGGGGCACTGAAGCTTTCTTT. This translates into CASCRGTEAFF.

This chain connects TRBV18 to TRBJ2-7; 7 bases are a match to TRBD1. The germline gives CDR1 KGHSH, CDR2 LQKENI. The length of the CDR3 is 15 residues. The V gene end was trimmed by 2 bases and the J gene end by 0 bases; junction bases not matched to a gene: 4. CDR3 sequence: CASSPKTGSSYEQYF. The DNA of the CDR3 is TGTGCCAGCTCACCAAAGACAGGGAGCTCCTACGAGCAGTACTTC.

The CDR3 loop is CAAAGGAGEQYF. CDR3 coding DNA: TGTGCCGCGGCGGGGGGCGCGGGCGAGCAGTACTTC. The chain has TRBV27 and TRBJ2-7; 8 positions match TRBD2. This CDR3 has 12 amino acids. Trimming at V came to 11 bases and at J to 6 bases, leaving 9 bases not matched to a gene. Germline V lookup: CDR1 MNHEY, CDR2 SMNVEV (reference sequence).

As to this clone: One end of the junction does not line up with germline, which may come from a read error. This sequence joins TRBV6-6 and TRBJ2-7, with D uncertain. The CDR3 is made up of 16 amino acids. Germline values: CDR1 MNHNY, CDR2 SVGAGI (reference sequence). CDR3 nucleotide sequence: TGTGCCGGCAGTTACGGTTTGAGCAACTGGTTCGACGAGCAGTACTTC. Its protein is CAGSYGLSNWFDEQYF.

The CDR3 loop reads CASSLERGDYEQYF. The DNA of the CDR3 is TGTGCCAGCAGCTTAGAGCGGGGCGACTACGAGCAGTACTTC. The chain employs TRBV11-2 and TRBJ2-7, with D perhaps TRBD2 (6 bases). Germline V gene data show CDR1 as SGHAT and CDR2 as FQNNGV. V was trimmed by 0 bases and J by 3 bases, leaving 9 bases between them. The CDR3 totals 14 residues.

The CDR3 here is CASGEGFEAFF. In DNA, the CDR3 is TGTGCCAGCGGGGAGGGCTTCGAAGCTTTCTTT. V gene TRBV27 combines with J gene TRBJ1-1; D call uncertain. This CDR3 spans 11 amino acids. Germline lookup yields CDR1 MNHEY and CDR2 SMNVEV (reference sequence). V gave up 8 bases and J gave up 8 bases, with 12 bases separating them.

The chain has TRBV10-3 and TRBJ2-7; 9 nucleotides agree with TRBD1. After removal of 7 bases from V and 3 bases from J, the junction contained 4 bases not matched to a gene. Germline assignment: CDR1 ENHRY and CDR2 SYGVKD. The CDR3 is 13 residues long. In DNA, the CDR3 is TGTGCCATCATGGACAGGGGCTACTACGAGCAGTACTTC. This gives the protein CAIMDRGYYEQYF.

This chain links TRBV19 with TRBJ1-5, with D uncertain. Germline values: CDR1 LNHDA, CDR2 SQIVND (reference sequence). V was cut by 2 bases and J by 4 bases, with 9 bases left in between. The CDR3 contains 14 residues. The CDR3 DNA reads as TGTGCCAGTAGTATAAAGGGAGTGAATCAGCCCCAGCATTTT. Encoded protein: CASSIKGVNQPQHF.

The genes are TRBV5-6 and TRBJ1-2; D may be TRBD1 (5 bases). The germline V gene has CDR1 SGHDT and CDR2 YYEEEE. This CDR3 has 15 amino acids. V lost 1 base, J lost 5 bases, and 15 bases lay in between. DNA of the CDR3: TGTGCCAGCAGCTTGATCACAAGGAGGGGATATGGCTACACCTTC. It specifies CASSLITRRGYGYTF.

The rearrangement links TRBV4-1 to TRBJ1-1; possibly TRBD1 for D (6 bases). The CDR3 runs to 15 residues. Between the trimmed V and J ends, which lost 4 bases and 6 bases, there was a span of 18 bases. Germline loops: CDR1 MGHRA, CDR2 YSYEKL. In nucleotides, the CDR3 is TGCGCCAGCAGCCCCGGGCCGGGGGCGGGAGCTGAAGCTTTCTTT. Amino acids: CASSPGPGAGAEAFF.

The V and J genes are TRBV18 and TRBJ2-2; TRBD1 matches 9 bases. Germline CDR1 is KGHSH and CDR2 is LQKENI. CDR3 length equals 16 residues. The trim removed 2 bases at V and 0 bases at J, leaving 1 base unmatched. CDR3 in DNA: TGTGCCAGCTCACCAGGACAGGGGACGAACACCGGGGAGCTGTTTTTT. Translation: CASSPGQGTNTGELFF.

The chain has TRBV5-1 and TRBJ2-5, with TRBD1 matching over 8 bases. The end of the DNA fits TRBJ2-7 better, so the J call may be wrong. The CDR3 totals 16 residues. The germline V gene has CDR1 SGHRS and CDR2 YFSETQ. The CDR3 DNA reads TGCGCCAGCAGCTTAATCCCCCCGACAGGGGTGGACGAGCAGTACTTC. Its translation is CASSLIPPTGVDEQYF.

The rearrangement uses TRBV19 and TRBJ2-2; 13 positions match TRBD2. Looked up from germline, CDR1 is LNHDA and CDR2 is SQIVND (reference sequence). V shed 8 bases, J shed 5 bases, and the junction held 11 bases outside the gene matches. The CDR3 is 17 residues long. For the CDR3, the DNA is TGTGCCAGTCGGGCTCCGGTACTAGCGGGAGGGACCGGGGAGCTGTTTTTT. Translation gives CASRAPVLAGGTGELFF.